This is a list of T cell receptor beta chains from one sample in a study of blood T cell repertoires in COVID-19. The method was immunoSEQ multiplex PCR; TCRdb's version includes in-frame clones alone and lacks a portion of them. The table shows fewer than 300,000 clones, with around 85% occurring only once. The sample taken for sequencing was PBMCs or T cells enriched from blood (not recorded which). These TCRs come from a woman between 45 and 60 years old who had recovered from COVID-19. CDR3s include the opening cysteine and the closing phenylalanine or tryptophan. The D gene is left open where the match is weak. Rows give clone size only sometimes, using once, few, many, or a class for an expanded clone.

J,length,size,V,D,DNA,CDR3
TRBJ2-1,14,.,TRBV5-4,.,TGTGCCAGCAGCCCCCCGTCGGGCTACAATGAGCAGTTCTTC,CASSPPSGYNEQFF
TRBJ1-5,17,once,TRBV28,TRBD1,TGTGCCAGCAGAAGCGCACGACAGGGAAGTGGGAATCAGCCCCAGCATTTT,CASRSARQGSGNQPQHF
TRBJ2-1,15,once,TRBV3-1/TRBV3-2,.,TGTGCCAGCAGCCAAGGAGGGCTCGGGTACAATGAGCAGTTCTTC,CASSQGGLGYNEQFF
TRBJ1-4,14,.,TRBV18,.,TGTGCCAGCTCACCAGCAGTTAATAATGAAAAACTGTTTTTT,CASSPAVNNEKLFF
TRBJ2-3,15,once,TRBV7-9,TRBD1,TGTGCCAGCAGCTTAGGGGTGACAGGGGAAGATACGCAGTATTTT,CASSLGVTGEDTQYF
TRBJ2-7,15,once,TRBV9,.,TGTGCCAGCAGCGTAGGTGGCAGGGGATCCTACGAGCAGTACTTC,CASSVGGRGSYEQYF
TRBJ2-3,16,.,TRBV9,.,TGTGCCAGCAGCGTAGGGGGACTGTCTAGCACAGATACGCAGTATTTT,CASSVGGLSSTDTQYF
TRBJ2-3,14,.,TRBV6-5,TRBD2,TGTGCCGGAAGACTAGCGTCTAGCACAGATACGCAGTATTTT,CAGRLASSTDTQYF
TRBJ1-1,15,.,TRBV7-8,.,TGTGCCAGCAGCTTAGTAGCAGCATCGAACACTGAAGCTTTCTTT,CASSLVAASNTEAFF
TRBJ1-1,13,.,TRBV7-3,.,TGTGCCAGCAGCTTAACCCGGAACACTGAAGCTTTCTTT,CASSLTRNTEAFF
TRBJ1-1,16,few,TRBV6-1,TRBD1,TGTGCCAGCAGTGCCGGGGTGACAGGGGGGAAGACTGAAGCTTTCTTT,CASSAGVTGGKTEAFF
TRBJ2-5,14,once,TRBV6-5,TRBD1,TGTGCCAGCAGGCGGGACAGGGCGATCGAGACCCAGTACTTC,CASRRDRAIETQYF
TRBJ2-2,14,.,TRBV7-6,.,TGTGCCAGCAGCTTGGGCCTGAACACCGGGGAGCTGTTTTTT,CASSLGLNTGELFF
TRBJ2-1,15,.,TRBV18,TRBD1,TGTGCCAGCTCACCAATGACAGGGCCCTACAATGAGCAGTTCTTC,CASSPMTGPYNEQFF
TRBJ2-7,15,.,TRBV7-2,TRBD1,TGTGCCAGCAGCCCAGTGGACAGGGGGGGCTACGAGCAGTACTTC,CASSPVDRGGYEQYF
TRBJ2-1,17,few,TRBV23-1,TRBD2,TGCGCCAGCAGTCAAACCGCCACTAGCGGAAAATACAATGAGCAGTTCTTC,CASSQTATSGKYNEQFF
TRBJ2-2,17,.,TRBV4-1,.,TGCGCCAGCAGCCAAGATGTGGGGGCCCCGAACACCGGGGAGCTGTTTTTT,CASSQDVGAPNTGELFF
TRBJ2-2,16,once,TRBV5-1,TRBD1,TGCGCCAGCAGCTTTCTACAGGGGCACGGGGCCGGGGAGCTGTTTTTT,CASSFLQGHGAGELFF
TRBJ2-1,15,.,TRBV19,.,TGTGCCAGTAGTATTGGTGCGGCAGGGCTAAATGAGCAGTTCTTC,CASSIGAAGLNEQFF
TRBJ2-3,19,.,TRBV6-2/TRBV6-3,TRBD2,TGTGCCAGCAGTTACGTGCCCGGGGGAGGGGTACGGCTAACAGATACGCAGTATTTT,CASSYVPGGGVRLTDTQYF
TRBJ2-3,13,.,TRBV30,.,TGTGCCTGCCCCCGAGAGGGCACAGATACGCAGTATTTT,CACPREGTDTQYF
TRBJ2-5,15,once,TRBV24-1,TRBD1,TGTGCCACCAGTGATCCCGGACAGGGCGGGGAGACCCAGTACTTC,CATSDPGQGGETQYF